The 23 T cell receptor beta chains below all came from one sample that was sequenced in a study of T-cell reconstitution after alpha-beta-depleted transplantation in children. Unique molecular identifiers were incorporated during preparation of the TCRbeta library. One entry per CDR3 protein results from TCRdb running MiXCR on the PCR reads. This sample has 550,000 to 600,000 distinct CDR3 sequences, with about 21% found just once. The sequences come from PBMCs, mostly from graft donor cells, collected 360 days after TCRalphabeta/CD19-depleted stem cell transplant. Receptor source: a boy under two years old who had a stem cell transplant for acute myeloid leukemia, so the T cells may come from the graft donor.

This clonotype was counted between two and nine times. This chain joins TRBV29-1 and TRBJ1-1; no clear D gene. Trimming left V 6 bases short and J 3 bases short, with 17 bases between. Looked up from germline, CDR1 is SQVTM and CDR2 is ANQGSEA. The CDR3 runs to 14 residues. The CDR3: CSVSSRIRDTEAFF. In DNA, the CDR3 is TGCAGCGTGTCGTCTAGGATAAGGGACACTGAAGCTTTCTTT.

The chain has TRBV29-1 and TRBJ2-1; the D is unclear. Germline V lookup: CDR1 SQVTM, CDR2 ANQGSEA. This CDR3 has 13 amino acids. Trimming took 4 bases from V and 2 from J, leaving 9 bases between them. CDR3 sequence reads: CSVGLPPYNEQFF. Written as DNA, the CDR3 is TGCAGCGTTGGACTTCCCCCCTACAATGAGCAGTTCTTC.

This clonotype was found many times. This chain connects TRBV20-1 to TRBJ2-1, with TRBD2 matching 8 bases. The V gene's germline CDR1 is DFQATT and CDR2 SNEGSKA (reference sequence). V lost 5 bases, J lost 2 bases, and 8 bases stayed unmatched. The CDR3 runs 15 residues. The CDR3 nucleotides are TGCAGTGCTTGGGCGGGGGGTCGCACCTACAATGAGCAGTTCTTC. Protein: CSAWAGGRTYNEQFF.

The V and J genes are TRBV20-1 and TRBJ1-4, with D unresolved. The CDR3 length is 15 residues. Per the germline V gene, CDR1 is DFQATT and CDR2 is SNEGSKA (reference sequence). V was cut by 1 base and J by 3 bases, with 12 bases left in between. CDR3 bases: TGCAGTGCTAGAGTAATGGGGTCCCCTAATGAAAAACTGTTTTTT. It is translated as CSARVMGSPNEKLFF.

The chain employs TRBV7-7 and TRBJ2-2; D tentatively reads TRBD1 or TRBD2 (5 bases each). The germline V gene has CDR1 SSHAT and CDR2 FNYEAQ (reference sequence). CDR3 length: 16 amino acids. Trimming took 1 base from V and 3 from J, leaving 12 bases between them. The CDR3 coding sequence is TGTGCCAGCAGCTTAGATGGGGGTGTGGACACCGGGGAGCTGTTTTTT. Its protein is CASSLDGGVDTGELFF.

This clonotype has a count of ten or more. This chain connects TRBV6-5 to TRBJ2-2; TRBD2 aligns across 12 bases. V gave up 4 bases and J gave up 5 bases; unmatched junction bases: 5. In germline, CDR1 is MNHEY, CDR2 SVGAGI. This CDR3 region has 16 residues. CDR3 nucleotides: TGTGCCAGCAGTTCTAGCGGGGGGGGCCCTACCGGGGAGCTGTTTTTT. The encoded protein is CASSSSGGGPTGELFF.

This clonotype was detected a few times. This rearrangement joins TRBV15 to TRBJ1-3; D unresolved. The CDR3 totals 18 residues. Germline V CDR1 and CDR2: LNHNV, YYDKDF (reference sequence). The ends were cut back, 3 bases at V and 2 bases at J, with 20 bases in the middle. CDR3 in amino acids: CATSSLRATDSTGNTIYF. The CDR3 region has the DNA TGTGCCACCAGCAGCCTCCGGGCCACCGACTCTACTGGAAACACCATATATTTT.

This clonotype has at least ten counts. The chain links TRBV5-1 to TRBJ1-6, with D possibly matching TRBD1 (5 bases). CDR3 size: 18 residues. CDR1 SGHRS and CDR2 YFSETQ come from the germline V gene. The V gene lost 0 bases and the J gene lost 5 bases, with 18 bases spanning the gap. The CDR3: CASSLGIRGVLNNSPLHF. CDR3 DNA sequence: TGCGCCAGCAGCTTGGGGATCCGAGGGGTTCTAAATAATTCACCCCTCCACTTT. Together with reference TRBV5-1 and TRBJ1-6, the CDR3 gives the full variable domain: KAGVTQTPRYLIKTRGQQVTLSCSPISGHRSVSWYQQTPGQGLQFLFEYFSETQRNKGNFPGRFSGRQFSNSRSEMNVSTLELGDSALYLCASSLGIRGVLNNSPLHFGNGTRLTVT.

Only a few counts were recorded for this clonotype. This chain connects TRBV6-1 to TRBJ2-3; D is uncertain. This CDR3 is built from 14 residues. Trimming pared 6 bases from V and 0 bases from J, leaving 10 bases between. Germline V gene data show CDR1 as MNHNS and CDR2 as SASEGT. The chain's CDR3 is CASRTRPSTDTQYF. CDR3 in DNA: TGTGCCAGCAGGACGAGACCTAGCACAGATACGCAGTATTTT.

Only a few counts were recorded for this clonotype. The CDR3 sequence is CSARDGLAYNEQFF. The DNA for the CDR3 is TGCAGTGCTAGAGATGGACTCGCGTACAATGAGCAGTTCTTC. V usage is TRBV20-1 and J usage is TRBJ2-1, with D tentatively TRBD2 (5 bases). Trimming cost V 0 bases and J 4 bases, with 10 bases left between them. The CDR3 loop spans 14 amino acids. Germline values: CDR1 DFQATT, CDR2 SNEGSKA (reference sequence).

A few counts support this clonotype. The rearrangement links TRBV7-2 to TRBJ1-5; TRBD1 might be the D (6 bases). Germline loops: CDR1 SGHTA, CDR2 FQGNSA. The CDR3 sequence is 13 residues long. V was clipped by 5 bases and J by 7 bases, with 12 bases between them. Here the CDR3 reads CASSNRAGQPQHF. For the CDR3, the DNA is TGTGCCAGCAGCAACAGGGCAGGACAGCCCCAGCATTTT.

The table lists this clonotype with a few counts. The V and J genes are TRBV20-1 and TRBJ1-5; D is possibly TRBD1 (6 bases). The CDR3 is made up of 16 amino acids. Germline-derived CDR1 and CDR2 are DFQATT and SNEGSKA (reference sequence). V was trimmed by 0 bases and J by 3 bases, leaving 15 bases between them. The CDR3 loop reads CSARDRGGYDNQPQHF. CDR3 bases: TGCAGTGCTAGAGACAGGGGAGGGTACGACAATCAGCCCCAGCATTTT.

In this sample, this clonotype turned up many times. V and J are TRBV5-1 and TRBJ2-1, with 7 bases matching TRBD1. The germline V gene has CDR1 SGHRS and CDR2 YFSETQ. Losses at the gene ends were 4 bases for V and 1 base for J; bases not matched to a gene: 5. The CDR3 loop spans 15 amino acids. CDR3 sequence: CASSPGTASYNEQFF. The CDR3 DNA is TGCGCCAGCAGCCCCGGGACAGCGTCCTACAATGAGCAGTTCTTC. The entire variable domain, with the rest obtained from reference TRBV5-1 and TRBJ2-1, is as follows: KAGVTQTPRYLIKTRGQQVTLSCSPISGHRSVSWYQQTPGQGLQFLFEYFSETQRNKGNFPGRFSGRQFSNSRSEMNVSTLELGDSALYLCASSPGTASYNEQFFGPGTRLTVL.

This clonotype was seen at least ten times. The rearrangement uses TRBV15 and TRBJ2-2; D not certain. With 2 bases removed from V and 0 bases from J, the gap between germline ends came to 16 bases. Germline loops: CDR1 LNHNV, CDR2 YYDKDF (reference sequence). The CDR3 is 18 amino acids. The CDR3 spells CATSRIWTRPANTGELFF. CDR3 bases: TGTGCCACCAGCAGAATCTGGACGCGGCCAGCGAACACCGGGGAGCTGTTTTTT.

This clonotype came up many times. The chain has TRBV20-1 and TRBJ2-7; TRBD1 agrees at 8 bases. V lost 1 base to trimming and J lost 6 bases; unmatched junction nucleotides: 5. From germline, CDR1 is DFQATT and CDR2 SNEGSKA (reference sequence). The CDR3 runs to 13 residues. The CDR3 region has the DNA TGCAGTGCTAGAGGAACAGGGGGGACCGAGCAGTACTTC. This codes for CSARGTGGTEQYF.

This clonotype was picked up a small number of times. The genes are TRBV6-9 and TRBJ1-3; D is uncertain. V lost 7 bases and J 3 bases, leaving 19 bases between the germline ends. The germline CDR1 and CDR2 sequences are MNHGY and SVAAGI. This CDR3 has 16 residues. In DNA, the CDR3 is TGTGCCAGCAACGCCAGCCATGGAACGAGTGGAAACACCATATATTTT. It is translated as CASNASHGTSGNTIYF.

This clonotype has just a few counts. The chain carries TRBV20-1 and TRBJ2-7, with D maybe TRBD1 (6 bases). The CDR3 contains 13 residues. In germline, CDR1 is DFQATT, CDR2 SNEGSKA (reference sequence). Trimming pared 6 bases from V and 2 bases from J, leaving 14 bases between. DNA of the CDR3: TGCAGTGCCCACGGACAGAGTGCCTACGAGCAGTACTTC. Protein sequence: CSAHGQSAYEQYF.

This chain uses TRBV6-5 with TRBJ2-3; 7 bases fit TRBD1. J lost 5 bases, V lost 2 bases, and 4 bases had no gene match. The CDR3 sequence is 14 residues long. Germline V gene sequence: CDR1 MNHEY, CDR2 SVGAGI. The CDR3 protein is CASSYATGRDTQYF. CDR3 bases: TGTGCCAGCAGTTACGCGACAGGGAGAGATACGCAGTATTTT.

The chain is built from TRBV6-1 and TRBJ1-1; tentative D call: TRBD1 (6 bases). Trimming removed 6 bases at V and 4 bases at J, with 15 bases between. The CDR3 contains 14 residues. Looked up from germline, CDR1 is MNHNS and CDR2 is SASEGT. Written as DNA, the CDR3 is TGTGCCAGCAGGGACAGCGGCGGGAGCACTGAAGCTTTCTTT. It yields the protein CASRDSGGSTEAFF.

This clonotype has more than one count but fewer than ten. This chain uses TRBV20-1 with TRBJ2-1; 11 bases are shared with TRBD2. Germline CDR1 is DFQATT and CDR2 is SNEGSKA (reference sequence). The CDR3 consists of 16 residues. Trimming at V came to 0 bases and at J to 2 bases, leaving 3 bases not matched to a gene. This CDR3 reads CSARDRGLAAYNEQFF. The CDR3 DNA follows: TGCAGTGCTAGAGATAGGGGACTAGCGGCCTACAATGAGCAGTTCTTC.

This clonotype was seen many times. The chain is built from TRBV10-3 and TRBJ2-1; D not certain. Germline values: CDR1 ENHRY, CDR2 SYGVKD. Trimming took off 7 bases at V and 5 bases at J, with 12 bases between the two ends. The length of the CDR3 is 13 residues. CDR3 DNA sequence: TGTGCCATCACACTCCGGACCCACAATGAGCAGTTCTTC. It is translated as CAITLRTHNEQFF.

This clonotype was counted many times. The CDR3 DNA follows: TGCAGCTTTGGGACATCTTATGGAAACACCATATATTTT. This gives the protein CSFGTSYGNTIYF. The chain joins TRBV29-1 to TRBJ1-3; possibly TRBD1 for D (6 bases). The CDR3 is made up of 13 amino acids. Germline lookup yields CDR1 SQVTM and CDR2 ANQGSEA. Trimming left V 8 bases short and J 3 bases short, with 14 bases between.

A few counts support this clonotype. The genes are TRBV29-1 and TRBJ2-1; 11 positions match TRBD2. The CDR3 runs to 14 residues. The V and J ends lost 7 bases and 7 bases, in that order; junction bases with no gene match: 9. The germline V gene has CDR1 SQVTM and CDR2 ANQGSEA. The CDR3 region is CSAETSGDKNEQFF. CDR3 nucleotides: TGCAGCGCCGAGACTAGCGGGGATAAAAATGAGCAGTTCTTC.